The source of this T cell receptor beta chain is a study of immune characterization of retroperitoneal liposarcoma. TCRdb called the PCR reads again in MiXCR, with one record for every CDR3 protein. Of 7,000 to 8,000 distinct CDR3 sequences listed, 25% to 35% are singletons. This clonotype was counted once. The CDR3 runs to 12 residues. The V and J ends lost 7 bases and 8 bases, in that order; junction bases with no gene match: 7. Germline CDR1 is SQVTM and CDR2 is ANQGSEA. The chain has TRBV29-1 and TRBJ1-4; 7 nucleotides match TRBD1. The sequence came from a male donor with retroperitoneal liposarcoma. Sequenced input: blood. The CDR3 is CSAYGTDEKLFF. DNA for the CDR3: TGCAGCGCTTATGGGACAGACGAAAAACTGTTTTTT.